This T cell receptor (beta chain) was retrieved from a study of blood T cell repertoires in COVID-19 (dated by TCRdb to about 2020). Study-wide context: Collaborator samples came from the United States, Italy and Spain and covered acute and convalescent phases of COVID-19. The material from the prospective study consisted of cDNA or gDNA derived from T cells, B-cell-depleted T cells, or PBMCs. Subjects who had been exposed to COVID-19, were actively infected with it, or had recovered from it provided the deeply sampled blood TCRbeta repertoires that made up the dataset. A freely available public database, intended as a resource for researchers studying the immune response to SARS-CoV-2, is where the repertoires were released. Samples were obtained from the ongoing ImmuneRACE study (first 160 participants) and from 1,254 subjects provided by 6 global collaborators. A de-identified subject ID, COVID-19 status, age in years and sex were almost always included in the sample metadata. Where available, HLA class I and class II types were taken from metadata supplied by the sample provider and were not determined by assay-based typing. Points the paper makes about the study in general: The amount of clinical and demographic metadata varied by source and participant and was provided uncurated.

Whole blood was collected in K2EDTA tubes by collaborating institutions according to the institutions' own protocols. For TCRbeta analysis, collaborators shipped samples as frozen whole blood, isolated PBMCs, or DNA extracted from either of those sample types. TCRbeta CDR3 regions were amplified from genomic DNA using the immunoSEQ Assay, a bias-controlled multiplex PCR. The paper's data handling went like this. Nucleated cell counts per sample were estimated from amplification of reference gene primers within the assay. To quantify the absolute abundance of each unique TCRbeta CDR3 rearrangement, sequence reads were collapsed and filtered. For each sample, productive Simpson clonality was calculated as the square root of Simpson's diversity index across productive rearrangements. Entries here come from immuneACCESS through TCRdb and include only in-frame sequences with V and J called. Some clones fail to appear in such tables; in the studies checked, an unresolved V gene covers under half of the shortfall, and the cause of the remainder is unknown. V and J calls and clone size are copied from that table; D and trimming were computed from the DNA. The table for this sample lists some 130,000 clones; just under 85% of them were counted only once. The top ten constitute about 15% of the sample.

Comments on this clone: Its antigen is still unknown. There are no base qualities to consult, and no much larger clone falls within one base.

The CDR3 goes from the cysteine to the phenylalanine over 11 residues. This entry keeps only the CDR3 DNA: 33 bases, framed from base 1. A distance of 11 bases separates the germline ends of V and J, which lose 5 bases and 15 bases respectively. The source of this sequence is a woman between 50 and 59 years old with acute or convalescent COVID-19. Material: peripheral blood. The rearranged chain carries TRBV12-3 or TRBV12-4 and TRBJ1-6, with TRBD1 as a weak D call on 5 bases. The base sequence is TGTGCCAGCAGTGCCCCAGGGTACCTCCACTTT. Translated, this gives CASSAPGYLHF.